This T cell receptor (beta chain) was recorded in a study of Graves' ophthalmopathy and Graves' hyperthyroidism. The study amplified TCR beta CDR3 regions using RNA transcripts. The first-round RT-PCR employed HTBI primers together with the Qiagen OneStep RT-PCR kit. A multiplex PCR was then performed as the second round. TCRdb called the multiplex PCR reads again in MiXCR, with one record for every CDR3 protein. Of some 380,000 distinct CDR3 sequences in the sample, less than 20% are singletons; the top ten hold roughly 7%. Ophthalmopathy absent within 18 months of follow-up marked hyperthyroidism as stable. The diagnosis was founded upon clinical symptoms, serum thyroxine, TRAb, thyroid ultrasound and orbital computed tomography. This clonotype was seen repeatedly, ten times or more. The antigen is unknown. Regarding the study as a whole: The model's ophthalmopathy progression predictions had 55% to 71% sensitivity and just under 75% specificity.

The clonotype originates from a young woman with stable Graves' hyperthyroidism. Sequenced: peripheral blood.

The CDR3 nucleotides read TGCGCCAGCAGCTGGCCGGACGGATCCTACGAGCAGTACTTC. It codes for CASSWPDGSYEQYF. The chain uses TRBV5-1 and TRBJ2-7, with D uncertain. The CDR3 length is 14 residues. Trimming took 3 bases from V and 1 from J, leaving 11 bases between them. The germline gives CDR1 SGHRS, CDR2 YFSETQ.